This T cell receptor (beta chain) comes out of a study of neoadjuvant anti-PD-1 for oral cavity cancer. Background on the study: Non-progressing patients received a fourth nivolumab dose near day 43, then surgery on days 50-56.

The V and J ends lost 4 bases and 7 bases respectively, with 13 bases between them. Per germline, CDR1 SEHNR and CDR2 FQNEAQ (reference sequence). CDR3 length: 14 residues. These newly diagnosed stage II-IVA oral cavity squamous cell carcinoma patients had no prior systemic or radiation treatment. Two replicates per tumor sample, mostly from approximately 4.5 ug of genomic DNA. Method: immunoSEQ multiplex PCR; TCRdb's copy keeps in-frame clones and lacks some. The sample has about 12,000 clones; around 53% are singletons. The sample in question was tumor tissue, obtained before nivolumab (anti-PD-1) treatment. The chain joins TRBV7-9 to TRBJ1-4; a weak D match, TRBD1 (5 bases). The sequence was collected from a person between 40 and 80 years old with oral cavity squamous cell carcinoma. The CDR3 DNA reads TGTGCCAGCAGCTCCTCTATGGGGGTTGAAAAACTGTTTTTT. This sequence encodes CASSSSMGVEKLFF.